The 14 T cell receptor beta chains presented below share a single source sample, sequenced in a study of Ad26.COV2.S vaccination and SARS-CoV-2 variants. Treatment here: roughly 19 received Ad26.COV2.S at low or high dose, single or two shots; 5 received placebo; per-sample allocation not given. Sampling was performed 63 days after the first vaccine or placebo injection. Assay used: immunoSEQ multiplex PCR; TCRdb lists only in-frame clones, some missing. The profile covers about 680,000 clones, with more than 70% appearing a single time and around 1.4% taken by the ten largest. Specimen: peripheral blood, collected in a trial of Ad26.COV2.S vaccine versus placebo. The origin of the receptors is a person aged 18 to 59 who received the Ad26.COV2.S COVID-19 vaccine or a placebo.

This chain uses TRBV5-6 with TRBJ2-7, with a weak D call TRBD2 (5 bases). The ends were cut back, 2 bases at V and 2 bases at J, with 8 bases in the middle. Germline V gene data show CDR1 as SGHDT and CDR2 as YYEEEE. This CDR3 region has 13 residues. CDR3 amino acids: CASSFKRTYEQYF. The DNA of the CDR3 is TGTGCCAGCAGCTTCAAGCGGACCTACGAGCAGTACTTC.

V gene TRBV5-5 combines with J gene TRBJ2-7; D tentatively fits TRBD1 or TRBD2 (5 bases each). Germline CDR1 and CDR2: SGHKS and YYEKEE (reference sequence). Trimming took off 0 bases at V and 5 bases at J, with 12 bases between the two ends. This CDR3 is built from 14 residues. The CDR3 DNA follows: TGTGCCAGCAGCTTGGAAGGTAGGGACCACGAGCAGTACTTC. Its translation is CASSLEGRDHEQYF.

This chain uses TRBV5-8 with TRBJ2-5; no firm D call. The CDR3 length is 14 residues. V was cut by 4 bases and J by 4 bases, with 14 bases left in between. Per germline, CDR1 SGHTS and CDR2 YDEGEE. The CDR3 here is CASSGRVLGETQYF. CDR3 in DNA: TGTGCCAGCAGCGGAAGAGTTTTAGGAGAGACCCAGTACTTC.

CDR3 sequence reads: CASSLVSGDPSNYGYTF. In DNA, the CDR3 is TGCGCCAGCAGCTTGGTCTCAGGGGACCCCTCGAACTATGGCTACACCTTC. The chain is built from TRBV5-1 and TRBJ1-2; the D gene is possibly TRBD1 (6 bases). The CDR3 is made up of 17 amino acids. V gave up 0 bases and J gave up 2 bases, with 17 bases separating them. Germline loops: CDR1 SGHRS, CDR2 YFSETQ. The full variable domain, its missing parts supplied by reference TRBV5-1 and TRBJ1-2, is KAGVTQTPRYLIKTRGQQVTLSCSPISGHRSVSWYQQTPGQGLQFLFEYFSETQRNKGNFPGRFSGRQFSNSRSEMNVSTLELGDSALYLCASSLVSGDPSNYGYTFGSGTRLTVV.

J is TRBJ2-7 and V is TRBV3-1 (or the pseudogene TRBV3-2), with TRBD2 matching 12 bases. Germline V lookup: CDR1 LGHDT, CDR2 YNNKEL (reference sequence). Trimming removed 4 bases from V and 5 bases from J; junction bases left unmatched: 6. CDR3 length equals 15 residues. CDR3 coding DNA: TGTGCCAGCAGCCCCCAACTAGCGGGAGGCCACGAGCAGTACTTC. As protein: CASSPQLAGGHEQYF.

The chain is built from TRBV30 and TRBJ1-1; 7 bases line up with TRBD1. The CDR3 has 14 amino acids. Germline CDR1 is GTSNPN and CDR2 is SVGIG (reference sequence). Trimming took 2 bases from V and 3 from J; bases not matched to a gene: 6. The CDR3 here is CAWSPGGSDTEAFF. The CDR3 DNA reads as TGTGCCTGGAGTCCAGGGGGGTCGGACACTGAAGCTTTCTTT.

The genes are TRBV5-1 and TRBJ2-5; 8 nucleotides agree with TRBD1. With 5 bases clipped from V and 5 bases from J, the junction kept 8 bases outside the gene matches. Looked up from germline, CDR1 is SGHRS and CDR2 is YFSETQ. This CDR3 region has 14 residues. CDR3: CASRGQGVKETQYF. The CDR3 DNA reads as TGCGCCAGCAGAGGACAGGGTGTGAAGGAGACCCAGTACTTC.

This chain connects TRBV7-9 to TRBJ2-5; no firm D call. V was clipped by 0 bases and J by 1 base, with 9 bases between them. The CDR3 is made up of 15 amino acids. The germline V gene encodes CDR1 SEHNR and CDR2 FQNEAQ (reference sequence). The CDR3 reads CASSLALQTQETQYF. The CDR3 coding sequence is TGTGCCAGCAGCTTAGCGTTACAGACCCAAGAGACCCAGTACTTC.

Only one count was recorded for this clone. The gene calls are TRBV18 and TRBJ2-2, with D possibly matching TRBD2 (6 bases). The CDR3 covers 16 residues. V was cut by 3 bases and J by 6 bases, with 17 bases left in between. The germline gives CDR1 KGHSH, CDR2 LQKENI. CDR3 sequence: CASSPGPSGSAGELFF. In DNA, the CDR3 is TGTGCCAGCTCACCTGGACCGAGCGGGTCGGCCGGGGAGCTGTTTTTT.

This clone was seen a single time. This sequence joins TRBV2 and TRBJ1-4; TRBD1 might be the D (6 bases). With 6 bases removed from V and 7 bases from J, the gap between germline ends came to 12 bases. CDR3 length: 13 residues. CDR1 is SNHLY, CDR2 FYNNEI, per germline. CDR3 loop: CASRRGAGEKLFF. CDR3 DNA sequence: TGTGCCAGCAGGCGGGGGGCTGGTGAAAAACTGTTTTTT.

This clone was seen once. In DNA form, the CDR3 reads TGTGCCAGTAGTACAAAACCCCCGAACACCGGGGAGCTGTTTTTT. Protein product: CASSTKPPNTGELFF. The rearrangement links TRBV19 to TRBJ2-2, with unresolved D. The CDR3 runs to 15 residues. Germline assignment: CDR1 LNHDA and CDR2 SQIVND (reference sequence). The V and J ends lost 4 bases and 0 bases respectively, with 9 bases between them.

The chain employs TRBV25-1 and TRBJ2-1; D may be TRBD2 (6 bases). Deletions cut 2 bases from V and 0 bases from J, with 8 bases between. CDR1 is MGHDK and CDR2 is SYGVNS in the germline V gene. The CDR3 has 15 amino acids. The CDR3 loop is CASSEVGGSYNEQFF. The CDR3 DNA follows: TGTGCCAGCAGTGAAGTGGGGGGCTCCTACAATGAGCAGTTCTTC.

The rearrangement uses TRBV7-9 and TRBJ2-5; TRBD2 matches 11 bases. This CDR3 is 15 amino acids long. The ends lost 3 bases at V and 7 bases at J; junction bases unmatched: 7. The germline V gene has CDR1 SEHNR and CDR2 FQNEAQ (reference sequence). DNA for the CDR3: TGTGCCAGCAGCTTCCCCGGGACTAGCGGTTCGACCCAGTACTTC. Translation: CASSFPGTSGSTQYF.

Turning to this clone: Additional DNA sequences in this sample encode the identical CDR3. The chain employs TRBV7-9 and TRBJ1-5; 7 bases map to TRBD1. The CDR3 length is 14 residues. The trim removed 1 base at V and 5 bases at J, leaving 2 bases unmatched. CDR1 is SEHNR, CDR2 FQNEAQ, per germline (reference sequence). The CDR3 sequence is CASSLGQGDQPQHF. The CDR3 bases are TGTGCCAGCAGCTTAGGCCAGGGGGATCAGCCCCAGCATTTT.